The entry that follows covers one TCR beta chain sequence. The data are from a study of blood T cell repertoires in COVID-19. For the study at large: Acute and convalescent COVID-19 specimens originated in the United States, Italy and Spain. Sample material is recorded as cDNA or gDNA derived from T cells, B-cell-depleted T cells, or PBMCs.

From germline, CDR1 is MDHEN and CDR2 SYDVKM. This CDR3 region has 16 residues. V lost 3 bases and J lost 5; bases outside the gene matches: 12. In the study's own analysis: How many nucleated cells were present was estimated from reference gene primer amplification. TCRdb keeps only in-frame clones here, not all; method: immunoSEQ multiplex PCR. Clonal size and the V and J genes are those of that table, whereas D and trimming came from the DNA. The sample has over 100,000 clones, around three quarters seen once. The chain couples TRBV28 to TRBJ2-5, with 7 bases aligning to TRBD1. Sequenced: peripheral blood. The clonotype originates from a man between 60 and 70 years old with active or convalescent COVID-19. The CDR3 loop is CASSFKGQYLWETQYF. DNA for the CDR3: TGTGCCAGCAGTTTTAAGGGACAGTATCTGTGGGAGACCCAGTACTTC.